The 16 T cell receptor beta chains below were found in one sample sequenced in a study of T-cell reconstitution after alpha-beta-depleted transplantation in children. Library preparation (for TCRbeta) was performed with unique molecular identifiers. Via MiXCR, TCRdb re-called the PCR reads, giving one row per CDR3 protein. Among hundreds of thousands of distinct CDR3 sequences listed, roughly a tenth were seen once. Sequenced material: PBMCs, taken before TCRalphabeta/CD19-depleted stem cell transplant. The source of these receptors is a child less than two years old with acute myeloid leukemia, due to receive a stem cell transplant.

This clonotype showed up many times. The chain combines TRBV7-8 with TRBJ2-2; possibly TRBD2 for D (5 bases). V gave up 1 base and J gave up 5 bases, with 11 bases separating them. From germline, CDR1 is SGHVS and CDR2 FQNEAQ. The CDR3 is 15 amino acids. The CDR3: CASSLVRGFTGELFF. The CDR3 bases are TGTGCCAGCAGCTTAGTAAGAGGGTTTACCGGGGAGCTGTTTTTT.

At least ten counts were recorded for this clonotype. J is TRBJ1-2 and V is TRBV9; D possibly corresponds to TRBD1 (5 bases). CDR3 size: 14 residues. Germline CDR1 reads SGDLS; CDR2 reads YYNGEE. Trimming pared 0 bases from V and 6 bases from J, leaving 12 bases between. The CDR3 loop reads CASSVDGGGDGYTF. The CDR3 DNA reads TGTGCCAGCAGCGTAGATGGTGGGGGTGATGGCTACACCTTC.

This clonotype was counted ten times or more. The chain employs TRBV7-2 and TRBJ1-5; the D is unclear. CDR1 is SGHTA, CDR2 FQGNSA, per germline. The CDR3 length is 15 residues. V was shortened by 0 bases and J by 4 bases, with 10 bases between the two germline ends. CDR3 DNA: TGTGCCAGCAGCTTAGCCAGTGGTTTTAATCAGCCCCAGCATTTT. This encodes CASSLASGFNQPQHF.

The sample holds many counts of this clonotype. J is TRBJ2-7 and V is TRBV9; D not resolved. The CDR3 spans 10 residues. Trimming removed 10 bases from V and 2 bases from J, with 7 bases in between. The V gene's germline CDR1 is SGDLS and CDR2 YYNGEE. CDR3: CAPRTYEQYF. The CDR3 DNA reads TGTGCCCCCAGGACCTACGAGCAGTACTTC.

This clonotype showed up many times. The chain uses TRBV12-3 or TRBV12-4 and TRBJ2-1, with 8 bases that match TRBD2. The CDR3 is made up of 16 amino acids. J was trimmed by 2 bases and V by 7 bases; bases with no gene match: 10. The CDR3 spells CASITGGSGAYNEQFF. DNA for the CDR3: TGTGCCAGCATTACGGGGGGTAGCGGGGCCTACAATGAGCAGTTCTTC.

The CDR3 region is CASSKGQNYMDTEAFF. For the CDR3, the DNA is TGTGCCAGCAGCAAGGGACAGAACTACATGGACACTGAAGCTTTCTTT. The V gene is TRBV7-6, the J gene TRBJ1-1; TRBD1 agrees at 7 bases. Germline loops: CDR1 SGHVS, CDR2 FNYEAQ. The CDR3 runs to 16 residues. The V and J ends lost 5 bases and 3 bases, in that order; junction bases with no gene match: 12.

This clonotype was recorded a few times. The CDR3 DNA sequence: TGTGCCTGGATACAGGGGGCCGCTGAAGCTTTCTTT. It codes for CAWIQGAAEAFF. The rearrangement uses TRBV7-4 and TRBJ1-1, with 9 bases matching TRBD1. The germline V gene has CDR1 SGHVT and CDR2 SQSDAQ. The junction had 7 bases not matched to a gene; V was cut back by 11 bases and J by 6 bases. The CDR3 consists of 12 residues.

V gene TRBV7-3 combines with J gene TRBJ2-7; D unresolved. This CDR3 has 13 residues. Germline V gene sequence: CDR1 SGHTA, CDR2 FQGTGA. The ends were cut back, 5 bases at V and 5 bases at J, with 13 bases in the middle. CDR3 sequence (DNA): TGTGCCAGCAGCGACACGCCGACACACGAGCAGTACTTC. Its protein product is CASSDTPTHEQYF.

In its sample, this clonotype was seen many times. This chain joins TRBV11-2 and TRBJ2-4; D is unresolved. V lost 0 bases to trimming and J lost 0 bases, with 6 bases between them. In germline, CDR1 is SGHAT, CDR2 FQNNGV. The CDR3 covers 15 residues. The CDR3 DNA sequence: TGTGCCAGCAGCTTAGAGGAAATAGCCAAAAACATTCAGTACTTC. Translated: CASSLEEIAKNIQYF.

This clonotype was observed many times. The chain uses TRBV12-3 or TRBV12-4 and TRBJ2-1; 8 nucleotides match TRBD2. This CDR3 region has 17 residues. With V trimmed by 6 bases and J by 4 bases, 14 bases remained unmatched. Here the CDR3 reads CASRFTPVGLAYNEQFF. CDR3 nucleotides: TGTGCCAGCAGGTTTACTCCCGTCGGACTAGCTTACAATGAGCAGTTCTTC.

This clonotype was seen repeatedly, ten times or more. The chain uses TRBV12-3 or TRBV12-4 and TRBJ2-1, with TRBD2 as a possible D gene (6 bases). CDR3 length equals 16 residues. V lost 2 bases to trimming and J lost 5 bases, with 16 bases between them. In DNA form, the CDR3 reads TGTGCCAGCAGTTTAATGATGGGGGGAACTCACAATGAGCAGTTCTTC. As protein: CASSLMMGGTHNEQFF.

The V and J genes are TRBV7-6 and TRBJ2-1; D unclear. Germline V gene lookup returns CDR1 SGHVS and CDR2 FNYEAQ. The CDR3 loop spans 15 amino acids. Trimming shortened V by 2 bases and J by 5 bases, and 13 bases separated the two germline ends. This chain's CDR3 is CASSLRRQTNNEQFF. The CDR3 DNA follows: TGTGCCAGCAGCTTACGCCGGCAGACAAACAATGAGCAGTTCTTC.

This clonotype came up many times. The rearrangement links TRBV12-3 or TRBV12-4 to TRBJ2-1, with no clear D. V was clipped by 1 base and J by 4 bases, with 11 bases between them. The CDR3 consists of 15 residues. This chain's CDR3 is CASSLDDQSYNEQFF. CDR3 coding DNA: TGTGCCAGCAGTTTAGACGACCAGAGTTACAATGAGCAGTTCTTC.

This clonotype appeared many times. V gene TRBV20-1 combines with J gene TRBJ2-1; D not resolved. The germline V gene encodes CDR1 DFQATT and CDR2 SNEGSKA (reference sequence). Trimming cost V 0 bases and J 7 bases, with 10 bases left between them. This CDR3 is 13 amino acids long. DNA for the CDR3: TGCAGTGCTAGAGAACCAGTCATTAATGAGCAGTTCTTC. Translating it yields CSAREPVINEQFF.

This clonotype was counted ten times or more. J is TRBJ2-1 and V is TRBV11-2; D is ambiguous. This CDR3 is built from 15 residues. V lost 5 bases, J lost 3 bases, and 14 bases lay in between. The germline CDR1 and CDR2 sequences are SGHAT and FQNNGV. The CDR3 DNA reads as TGTGCCAGCAGCCCCGGTCGCGGAATCTACAATGAGCAGTTCTTC. This translates into CASSPGRGIYNEQFF.

This clonotype was detected ten times or more. This chain connects TRBV5-5 to TRBJ2-5, with TRBD1 identical over 7 bases. CDR3 length equals 15 residues. V lost 4 bases, J lost 4 bases, and 10 bases stayed unmatched. The germline CDR1 and CDR2 sequences are SGHKS and YYEKEE (reference sequence). In nucleotides, the CDR3 is TGTGCCAGCAGCATCGTAGGGGGCTCTGGAGAGACCCAGTACTTC. This codes for CASSIVGGSGETQYF.